This T cell receptor beta chain was documented in a study of CD8+CD57+ T cells in acquired aplastic anemia. Study at large: Mean DNA quantity obtained from sorted CD4+ and CD8+ cells was 2.5 to 4 ug. Study conclusions and caveats: Common to patients and controls were twenty-nine CD8+ CDR3 sequences. Statistical testing detected no significant gap in CD8+ Simpson's diversity between patients and controls.

The study profiled TCR beta VDJ and CDR3 using genomic DNA as template. TCRdb redid the calling of the reads with MiXCR, one entry per CDR3 protein. Of under 200,000 distinct CDR3 sequences listed, roughly 50% are singletons. It was patients with CD8+CD57+ cell expansion by flow cytometry who were chosen for sequencing. The patients all had a severe acquired aplastic anemia diagnosis. Germline-derived CDR1 and CDR2 are MGHDK and SYGVNS. V dropped 4 bases and J dropped 0 bases, with 8 bases sitting between them. The CDR3 runs to 14 residues. This clonotype appeared a few times. Antigen specificity is unknown.

This chain links TRBV25-1 with TRBJ2-3; D gene ambiguous. The TCR was taken from a human donor with aplastic anemia. Input material: sorted CD4+, CD8+, or CD8+CD57+ T cells (not recorded which) from PBMCs. Here the CDR3 DNA reads TGTGCCAGCAGTGGTTATTCTAGCACAGATACGCAGTATTTT. Translation: CASSGYSSTDTQYF.